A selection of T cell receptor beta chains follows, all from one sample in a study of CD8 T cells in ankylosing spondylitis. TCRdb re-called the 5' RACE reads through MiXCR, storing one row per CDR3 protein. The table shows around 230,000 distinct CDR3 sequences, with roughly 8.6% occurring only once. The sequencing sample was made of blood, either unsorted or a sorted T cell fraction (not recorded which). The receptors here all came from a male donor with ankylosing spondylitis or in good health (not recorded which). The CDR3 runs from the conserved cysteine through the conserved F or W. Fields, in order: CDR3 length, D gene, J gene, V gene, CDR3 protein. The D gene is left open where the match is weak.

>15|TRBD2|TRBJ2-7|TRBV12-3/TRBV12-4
CASSGLAGSSYEQYF
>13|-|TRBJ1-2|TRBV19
CASSNQGNYGYTF
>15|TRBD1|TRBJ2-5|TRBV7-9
CASSAGTAIQETQYF
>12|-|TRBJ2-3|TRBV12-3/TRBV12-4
CASSLDYDTQYF
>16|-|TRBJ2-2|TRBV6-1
CASTRRPGTNTGELFF
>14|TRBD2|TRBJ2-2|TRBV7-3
CASSSTSGTGELFF
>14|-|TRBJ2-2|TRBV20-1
CSARQQAYTGELFF
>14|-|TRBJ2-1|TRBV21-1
CASSISQRGNEQFF
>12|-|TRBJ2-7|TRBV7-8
CASSLGYYEQYF
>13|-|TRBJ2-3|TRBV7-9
CASSFAPLPKQYF
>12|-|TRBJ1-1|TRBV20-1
CSARSREAEAFF
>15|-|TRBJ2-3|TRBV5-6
CASSFWSGDWDTQYF
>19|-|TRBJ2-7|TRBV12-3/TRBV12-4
CASTVAGGITGELLREQYF
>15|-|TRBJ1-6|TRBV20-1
CSARNARDKNSPLHF
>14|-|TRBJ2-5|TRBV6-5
CASSYTGWQETQYF
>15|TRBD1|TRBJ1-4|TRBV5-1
CASSLAGTGNEKLFF
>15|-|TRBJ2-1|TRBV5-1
CASSLGGWDYNEQFF
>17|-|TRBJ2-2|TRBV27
CASSRDSGTPNTGELFF
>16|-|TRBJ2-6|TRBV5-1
CASSLGRSTGANVLTF
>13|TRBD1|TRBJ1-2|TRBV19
CASTPTGDYGYTF
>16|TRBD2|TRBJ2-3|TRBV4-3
CASSQGRSGSGDTQYF
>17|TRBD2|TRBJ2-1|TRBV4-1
CASSQERVAGGNVEQFF
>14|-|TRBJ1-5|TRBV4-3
CASSQGQNNQPQHF
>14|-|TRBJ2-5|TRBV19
CASSTPYPQETQYF
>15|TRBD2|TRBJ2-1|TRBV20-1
CSASAGTSVYNEQFF
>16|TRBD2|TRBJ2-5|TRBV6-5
CASSYSASGLQETQYF
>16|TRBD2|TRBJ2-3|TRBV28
CASSPLAFGGTDTQYF
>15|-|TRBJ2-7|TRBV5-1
CASSKTPGHNYEQYF
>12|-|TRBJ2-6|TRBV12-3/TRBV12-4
CASSPRANVLTF
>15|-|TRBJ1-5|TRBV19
CASSTQGNSNQPQHF
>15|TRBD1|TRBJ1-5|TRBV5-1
CASSFRWDRDQPQHF
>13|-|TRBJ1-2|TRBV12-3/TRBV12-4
CASSFLGNYGYTF
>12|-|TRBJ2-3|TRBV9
CASSVEGGTQYF
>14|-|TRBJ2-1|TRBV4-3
CASSQGQVGNEQFF
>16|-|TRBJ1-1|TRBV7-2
CASSPPLYGRNTEAFF
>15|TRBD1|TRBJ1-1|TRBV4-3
CASRDRNLMNTEAFF
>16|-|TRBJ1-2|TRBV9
CASSVDSILTNYGYTF
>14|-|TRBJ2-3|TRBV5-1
CASSLERGTDTQYF
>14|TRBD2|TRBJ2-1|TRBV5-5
CASSFTGLGGEQFF
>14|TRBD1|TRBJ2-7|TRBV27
CASGSGTGYSEQYF
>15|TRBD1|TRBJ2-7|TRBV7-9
CASSSPGTETYEQYF
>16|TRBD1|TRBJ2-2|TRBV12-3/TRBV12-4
CASKGATAEVTGELFF
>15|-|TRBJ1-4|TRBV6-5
CASSSDRGGAEKLFF
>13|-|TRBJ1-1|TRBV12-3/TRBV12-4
CASNPQAHTEAFF
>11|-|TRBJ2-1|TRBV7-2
CASRLADEQFF
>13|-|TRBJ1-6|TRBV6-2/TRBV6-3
CASSAPGYSPLHF
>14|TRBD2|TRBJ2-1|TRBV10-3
CAISVGLEDNEQFF
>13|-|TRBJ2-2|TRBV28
CASSLASSGELFF
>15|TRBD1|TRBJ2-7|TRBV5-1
CASSPGTGGAYEQYF
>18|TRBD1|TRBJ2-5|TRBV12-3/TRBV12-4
CASSSGTGGKRGQETQYF
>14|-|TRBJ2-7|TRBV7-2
CASSLAGGDTKQYF
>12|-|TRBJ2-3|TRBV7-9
CASSPSKDTQYF
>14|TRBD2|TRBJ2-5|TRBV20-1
CSARKVPGGETQYF
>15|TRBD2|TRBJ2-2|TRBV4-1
CASSPGRGKTGELFF
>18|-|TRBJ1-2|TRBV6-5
CASSSRVGGQSSGYGYTF
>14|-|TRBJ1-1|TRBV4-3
CASSQGGALGEAFF